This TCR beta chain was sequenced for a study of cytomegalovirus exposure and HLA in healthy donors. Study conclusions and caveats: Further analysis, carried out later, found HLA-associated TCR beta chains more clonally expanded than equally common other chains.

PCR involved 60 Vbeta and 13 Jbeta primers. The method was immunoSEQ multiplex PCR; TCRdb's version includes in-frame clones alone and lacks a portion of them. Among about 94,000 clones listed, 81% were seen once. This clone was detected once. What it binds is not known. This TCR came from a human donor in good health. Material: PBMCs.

The CDR3 sequence: CASRTSGRATGELFF. As DNA, the CDR3 is TGTGCCAGTAGAACTAGCGGGAGGGCCACCGGGGAGCTGTTTTTT. The chain links TRBV19 to TRBJ2-2; 13 bases map to TRBD2. Germline V gene sequence: CDR1 LNHDA, CDR2 SQIVND (reference sequence). The trim removed 6 bases at V and 4 bases at J, leaving 2 bases unmatched. The CDR3 is 15 amino acids.